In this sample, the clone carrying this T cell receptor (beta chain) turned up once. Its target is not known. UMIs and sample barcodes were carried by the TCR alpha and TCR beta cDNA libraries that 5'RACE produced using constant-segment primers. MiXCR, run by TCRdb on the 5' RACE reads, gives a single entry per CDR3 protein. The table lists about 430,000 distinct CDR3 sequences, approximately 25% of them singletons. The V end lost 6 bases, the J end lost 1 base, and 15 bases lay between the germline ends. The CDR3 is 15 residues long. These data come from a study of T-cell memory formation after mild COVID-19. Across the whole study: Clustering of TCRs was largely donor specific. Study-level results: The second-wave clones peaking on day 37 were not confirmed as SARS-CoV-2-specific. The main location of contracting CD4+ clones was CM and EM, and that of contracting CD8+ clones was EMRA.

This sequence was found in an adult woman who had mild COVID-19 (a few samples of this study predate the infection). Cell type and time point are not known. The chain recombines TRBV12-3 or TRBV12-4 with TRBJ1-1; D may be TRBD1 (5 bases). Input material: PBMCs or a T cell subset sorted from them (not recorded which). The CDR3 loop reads CASSPLGEPNTEAFF. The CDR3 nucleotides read TGTGCCAGCAGCCCTCTGGGGGAACCGAACACTGAAGCTTTCTTT.